Listed below are T cell receptor beta chains from one sample, sequenced in a study of read filtering for tumor transcriptome and immune sequencing. TCRdb itself ran the reads through MiXCR, one entry per CDR3 protein. The sample includes 37,000 or so distinct CDR3 sequences, around 13% of them seen just once. The sample was a population of CD138-negative cells sorted from bone marrow. The receptors were gathered from a donor aged 40 or older with multiple myeloma. CDR3s include the opening cysteine and the closing phenylalanine or tryptophan.

v_gene	j_gene	CDR3aa
TRBV12-3/TRBV12-4	TRBJ2-5	CASSRQSEETQYF
TRBV29-1	TRBJ2-3	CSVSGTSAWASTDTRYF
TRBV5-6	TRBJ2-7	CASSLEGQGAYEQYF
TRBV2	TRBJ2-1	CASRRGGLIYNEQFF
TRBV7-8	TRBJ2-2	CASSLRPIRGRTNTGELFF
TRBV20-1	TRBJ2-7	CSARDERALSYEQYF
TRBV29-1	TRBJ2-2	CSVESYTGRELFF
TRBV27	TRBJ1-2	CASSRSGVYGYTF
TRBV6-4	TRBJ2-1	CASSLEGNEQFF
TRBV6-7	TRBJ2-6	CASSYPSGGWRVSGANVLAF
TRBV2	TRBJ2-2	CASSDRGRSNTGELFF
TRBV7-8	TRBJ2-7	CASSHGTSGSPEQYF
TRBV6-1	TRBJ1-1	CASSEGESGADTEAFF
TRBV12-3/TRBV12-4	TRBJ1-2	CASSLGLNTANF
TRBV7-6	TRBJ2-3	CASSLGAGGDTQYF
TRBV7-3	TRBJ2-3	CASSLRGGAGPDTQYF
TRBV6-2/TRBV6-3	TRBJ1-3	CASSYSAVYSGNTTYF
TRBV18	TRBJ1-1	CASSRAGTENTEAFF
TRBV20-1	TRBJ2-7	CSASKDTHNEQYF
TRBV12-3/TRBV12-4	TRBJ2-5	CASSPDGSWKTQYF
TRBV18	TRBJ1-5	CSSSPGGDQPQHF
TRBV29-1	TRBJ2-3	CSVQKWGATDTQYF
TRBV7-2	TRBJ2-1	CASSLGTEYNEQLF
TRBV12-3/TRBV12-4	TRBJ2-7	CASSDPGRTPYEQYF
TRBV7-3	TRBJ1-3	CASSLFPGNTIYF
TRBV7-8	TRBJ2-1	CASSRAGQTYNEQFF
TRBV11-3	TRBJ2-1	CASSLAGGGLNEQFF
TRBV6-1	TRBJ2-1	CASSPGLASNEQFF
TRBV12-3/TRBV12-4	TRBJ2-1	CASSSGGAGKNNEQFF
TRBV20-1	TRBJ1-1	CSAARASGGKRAFF
TRBV7-3	TRBJ2-1	CASSSRTSGRNYNEQFF
TRBV6-6	TRBJ1-2	CASNKEGTELRANYGYTF
TRBV28	TRBJ1-1	CASSQGGRDTEAFF
TRBV5-1	TRBJ2-3	CASSLSDRDPDTQYF
TRBV5-1	TRBJ2-7	CASSLVAEYEQYF
TRBV4-1	TRBJ1-5	CASSQDGRVQPQHF
TRBV20-1	TRBJ2-7	CSASRAGGYEQYF
TRBV20-1	TRBJ2-1	CSAGGGVINEQFF
TRBV28	TRBJ2-1	CASSFSGAGRNEQFF
TRBV20-1	TRBJ2-5	CSARGQGRRAIQETQYF
TRBV16	TRBJ2-1	CASSQTPGTEANNEQFF
TRBV11-2	TRBJ2-3	CASSLVGQASTDTQYF
TRBV7-2	TRBJ1-1	CASSSRAQGNTEAFF
TRBV5-5	TRBJ2-2	CASSPRRQRSRDTGELFF
TRBV5-1	TRBJ2-3	CASSSPGGSTDTQYF
TRBV10-3	TRBJ2-7	CAISWDRPPYEQYF
TRBV18	TRBJ2-1	CASSPTGTSGSSSYNEQFF
TRBV7-3	TRBJ1-2	CASSLGPQGGGYTF
TRBV11-2	TRBJ2-3	CASSLKRGGAITDTQYF
TRBV10-3	TRBJ2-2	CAISETGSSTGELFF
TRBV4-3	TRBJ1-2	CASSQTPGRATYGYTF
TRBV14	TRBJ1-5	CASSRGSHQPQHF
TRBV29-1	TRBJ2-3	CSVESGENTQYF
TRBV7-7	TRBJ2-5	CASSDLGTSTQETQYF
TRBV28	TRBJ2-7	CASSLTAYEQYF
TRBV20-1	TRBJ2-7	CSALSEDRGYYEQYF
TRBV2	TRBJ2-3	CASSWDSTDTQYF
TRBV7-3	TRBJ1-6	CASSLAPQLNSPLHF
TRBV9	TRBJ2-7	CASSVGQVGLEQYF
TRBV6-1	TRBJ2-6	CASSVLGTAISGANVLTF